This record concerns one T cell receptor beta chain sequence. The V and J ends lost 1 base and 8 bases, in that order; junction bases with no gene match: 10. From germline, CDR1 is LGHDT and CDR2 YNNKEL (reference sequence). CDR3 length: 18 residues. TCRdb passed the RT-PCR reads through MiXCR, listing each CDR3 protein once. This sample yields about 170,000 distinct CDR3 sequences, of which about an eighth are seen a single time; 29% belongs to the top ten. This specimen comes from a study of response to subunit inactivated influenza vaccine. The sample also formed part of further work on T cells expressing NK-cell markers. That paper adds: Researchers built TCR beta cDNA using 5'RACE template switching with UMIs. NKG2C+ dominant clonotypes from a handful of donors made up roughly 1.0-8% of CD8+ T cells.

The chain joins TRBV3-1 to TRBJ2-1; TRBD2 matches at 14 bases. The source is a man aged 50-59 years who received an inactivated influenza vaccine. Sample: CD8+ T cells sorted from PBMCs, taken 11 to 12 days after vaccination. The CDR3 nucleotides read TGTGCCAGCAGCCAAGTAGTAGGGACTAGCGGGAGAGGGGATGAGCAGTTCTTC. Its protein is CASSQVVGTSGRGDEQFF.